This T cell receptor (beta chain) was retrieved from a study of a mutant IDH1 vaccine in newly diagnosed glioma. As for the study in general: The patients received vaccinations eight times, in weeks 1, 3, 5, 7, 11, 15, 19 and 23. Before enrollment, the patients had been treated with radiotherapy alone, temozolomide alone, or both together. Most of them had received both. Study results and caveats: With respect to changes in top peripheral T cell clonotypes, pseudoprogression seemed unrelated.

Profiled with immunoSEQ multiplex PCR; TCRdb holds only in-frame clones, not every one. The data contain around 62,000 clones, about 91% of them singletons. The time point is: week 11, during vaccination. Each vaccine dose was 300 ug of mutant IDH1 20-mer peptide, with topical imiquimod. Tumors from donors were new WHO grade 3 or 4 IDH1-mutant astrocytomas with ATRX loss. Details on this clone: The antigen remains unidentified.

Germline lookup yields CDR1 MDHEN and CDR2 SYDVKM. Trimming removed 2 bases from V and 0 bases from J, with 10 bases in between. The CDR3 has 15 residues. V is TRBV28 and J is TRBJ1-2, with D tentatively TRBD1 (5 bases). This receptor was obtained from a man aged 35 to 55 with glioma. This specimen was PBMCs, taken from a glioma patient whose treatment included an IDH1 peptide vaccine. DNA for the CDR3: TGTGCCAGCAGTTTAGCCCAGGGAGCTAACTATGGCTACACCTTC. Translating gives CASSLAQGANYGYTF.